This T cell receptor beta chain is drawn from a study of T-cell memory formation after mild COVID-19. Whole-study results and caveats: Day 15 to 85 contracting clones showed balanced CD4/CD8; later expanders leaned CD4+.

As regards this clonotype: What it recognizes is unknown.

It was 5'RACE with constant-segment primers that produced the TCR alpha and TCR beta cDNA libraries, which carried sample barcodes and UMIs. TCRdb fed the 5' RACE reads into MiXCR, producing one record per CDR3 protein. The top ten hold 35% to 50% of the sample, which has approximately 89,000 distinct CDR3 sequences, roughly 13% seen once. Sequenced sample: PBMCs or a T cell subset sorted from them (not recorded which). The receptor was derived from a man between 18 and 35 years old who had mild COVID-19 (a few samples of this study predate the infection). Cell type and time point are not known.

The CDR3 DNA reads TGTGCCACCAGCCAATTCGGCGCGGAACAAGAGACCCAGTACTTC. Translated, it gives CATSQFGAEQETQYF. This chain links TRBV15 with TRBJ2-5; D uncertain. Germline V gene lookup returns CDR1 LNHNV and CDR2 YYDKDF (reference sequence). The CDR3 spans 15 residues. Trimming removed 5 bases from V and 2 bases from J, with 15 bases in between.